This TCR beta chain was captured by sequencing in a study of cytomegalovirus exposure and HLA in healthy donors. Both 60 Vbeta primers and 13 Jbeta primers went into the PCR. Profiled with immunoSEQ multiplex PCR; TCRdb holds only in-frame clones, not every one. The table includes about 100,000 clones, around 83% detected once. The sequence derives from a man between 25 and 39 years old in good health and CMV-seronegative. Source material: PBMCs.

CDR3 loop: CASSFPGRGGEQYF. CDR3 DNA sequence: TGTGCCAGCAGCTTCCCCGGGCGGGGCGGGGAGCAGTACTTC. The rearrangement joins TRBV5-4 to TRBJ2-7; a possible D gene is TRBD2 (6 bases). The V end was cut by 2 bases, the J end by 7 bases, with 16 bases between. The CDR3 spans 14 residues. Germline CDR1 SGHNT, CDR2 YYREEE (reference sequence).